This is a list of T cell receptor beta chains from one sample in a study of cytomegalovirus exposure and HLA in healthy donors. Method: immunoSEQ multiplex PCR; TCRdb's copy keeps in-frame clones and lacks some. The table records around 200,000 clones, around 83% of them present only once. Sequencing was carried out using PBMCs. The receptors shown here come from a woman aged 40 to 50 in good health and CMV-seronegative. CDR3s include the opening cysteine and the closing phenylalanine or tryptophan. D genes are given only for firm matches. Expanded clones get a size class; other rows say once, few or many, or leave the size out.

v_gene	j_gene	abundance	d_gene	len	CDR3nt	CDR3aa
TRBV27	TRBJ1-5	-	TRBD1	14	TGTGCCAGCAGTAGGACAGGTTACAATCAGCCCCAGCATTTT	CASSRTGYNQPQHF
TRBV10-2	TRBJ1-5	-	TRBD1	14	TGCGCCAGCAGTGAGACCCCAGGGGGCCAGCCCCAGCATTTT	CASSETPGGQPQHF
TRBV28	TRBJ1-5	-	-	12	TGTGCCAGCAGTTTACTGAATCAGCCCCAGCATTTT	CASSLLNQPQHF
TRBV10-3	TRBJ2-1	-	-	14	TGTGCCATCGGGGGCCAGGTCTCCTACAATGAGCAGTTCTTC	CAIGGQVSYNEQFF
TRBV9	TRBJ2-3	-	-	16	TGTGCCAGCAGCGCCGCGGGTGGCGGAGCGTTCGATACGCAGTATTTT	CASSAAGGGAFDTQYF
TRBV28	TRBJ2-7	-	TRBD2	15	TGTGCCAGCAGTCCGCCGGGACTAGATTTTAACGAGCAGTACTTC	CASSPPGLDFNEQYF
TRBV6-1	TRBJ2-7	-	TRBD2	13	TGTGCCAGCAGTTCTGGACTAGCGGGAGAACAGTACTTC	CASSSGLAGEQYF
TRBV28	TRBJ1-5	-	-	15	TGTGCCAGCAGTTTATCGACAGGCCTCAATCAGCCCCAGCATTTT	CASSLSTGLNQPQHF
TRBV27	TRBJ2-7	-	TRBD2	15	TGTGCCAGCAGTGTTGGACTAGCGGGAGTTTACGAGCAGTACTTC	CASSVGLAGVYEQYF
TRBV19	TRBJ1-5	-	TRBD1	14	TGTGCCAGTAGTTGGGACAGTAGCAATCAGCCCCAGCATTTT	CASSWDSSNQPQHF
TRBV28	TRBJ1-6	-	-	18	TGTGCCAGCAAACCCCCGACAGACCTGAACTCCTATAATTCACCCCTCCACTTT	CASKPPTDLNSYNSPLHF
TRBV27	TRBJ2-7	-	TRBD1	13	TGTGCCAGCAGTTGGACAGGGGCCTTGGAGCAGTACTTC	CASSWTGALEQYF
TRBV19	TRBJ2-7	-	TRBD2	15	TGTGCCAGTAGTAAAGCGGGATTCCGCTCCTACGAGCAGTACTTC	CASSKAGFRSYEQYF
TRBV27	TRBJ2-7	-	-	15	TGTGCCAGCAGTTTCCGAACAGGGGGGGCCTACGAGCAGTACTTC	CASSFRTGGAYEQYF
TRBV29-1	TRBJ1-6	-	TRBD1	16	TGCAGCGTTGAAGGCCAGGGGGATGTCGCTAATTCACCCCTCCACTTT	CSVEGQGDVANSPLHF
TRBV11-2	TRBJ1-1	-	-	14	TGTGCCAGCAGCCTATACACAGTGGTTGCTGAAGCTTTCTTT	CASSLYTVVAEAFF
TRBV20-1	TRBJ2-3	-	-	11	TGCAGTGCTCCGAACGGGGTTACGCAGTATTTT	CSAPNGVTQYF
TRBV6-5	TRBJ1-3	once	-	15	TGTGCCAGCAGTTACTTCCCTACAGGGGGAAACACCATATATTTT	CASSYFPTGGNTIYF
TRBV7-9	TRBJ2-3	-	-	14	TGTGCCAGCAGCTCGGACAGTTGGGGAGATACGCAGTATTTT	CASSSDSWGDTQYF
TRBV18	TRBJ1-2	-	TRBD1	15	TGTGCCAGCTCACTTACCGGACAGGGGGCTTATGGCTACACCTTC	CASSLTGQGAYGYTF
TRBV30	TRBJ2-7	-	-	10	TGTGCCTGGAGTCATTACGAGCAGTACTTC	CAWSHYEQYF
TRBV4-1	TRBJ1-1	-	-	16	TGCGCCAGCAGCCAAACCCAGGGTAGTGGGAACACTGAAGCTTTCTTT	CASSQTQGSGNTEAFF
TRBV11-3	TRBJ2-3	-	-	14	TGTGCCAGCGGAGAGGGTCAGCTCACAGATACGCAGTATTTT	CASGEGQLTDTQYF
TRBV30	TRBJ2-5	-	-	13	TGTGCCTGTTCCCTGGGGGGTTCAGAGACCCAGTACTTC	CACSLGGSETQYF
TRBV27	TRBJ1-1	few	TRBD1	16	TGTGCCAGCAGTTTAGGGACAGGGAGTCGGGGGACTGAAGCTTTCTTT	CASSLGTGSRGTEAFF
TRBV7-6	TRBJ2-7	-	-	11	TGTGCCAGCAGCTTAGCGCGTGAGCAGTACTTC	CASSLAREQYF
TRBV19	TRBJ2-6	-	-	17	TGTGCCAGTAGTATCGGGACGGGAGTCTCTGGGGCCAACGTCCTGACTTTC	CASSIGTGVSGANVLTF
TRBV19	TRBJ1-1	-	-	12	TGTGCCAGTAGTATGGGGGGGACTGAAGCTTTCTTT	CASSMGGTEAFF
TRBV11-2	TRBJ1-2	-	-	14	TGTGCCAGCAGCTTACGGCGGGGTAACTATGGCTACACCTTC	CASSLRRGNYGYTF
TRBV6-5	TRBJ2-7	-	TRBD2	14	TGTGCCAGCAGCCGTCGGGGGGGCACCTACGAGCAGTACTTC	CASSRRGGTYEQYF
TRBV7-9	TRBJ1-1	-	TRBD1	13	TGTGCCAGCAGCTTAGTACAGGGGACTGAAGCTTTCTTT	CASSLVQGTEAFF
TRBV19	TRBJ1-2	once	TRBD1	14	TGTGCCAGTAGTTTTATCGACAGGGAGTGCGACTACACCTTC	CASSFIDRECDYTF
TRBV6-1	TRBJ2-7	-	TRBD1	14	TGTGCCAGCAGTGTGGACAGGAGCTCCTACGAGCAGTACTTC	CASSVDRSSYEQYF
TRBV28	TRBJ1-1	-	TRBD1	15	TGTGCCAGCAGCTTGGGCGGGACAGGGTCGCCCGAAGCTTTCTTT	CASSLGGTGSPEAFF
TRBV7-9	TRBJ1-1	-	TRBD1	14	TGTGCCAGCAGCCCCGGGACAGATTACACTGAAGCTTTCTTT	CASSPGTDYTEAFF
TRBV11-2	TRBJ2-6	-	TRBD1	18	TGTGCCAGCAGCTTAAACAAGTGGGACAGCTCTGGGGCCAACGTCCTGACTTTC	CASSLNKWDSSGANVLTF
TRBV29-1	TRBJ2-2	-	-	13	TGCAGCGACCAAGCTCGGGGGACCGGGGAGCTGTTTTTT	CSDQARGTGELFF
TRBV5-3	TRBJ2-2	-	TRBD2	17	TGTGCCAGAAGCTTGGACGACCTAGCGGGAGTCACCGGGGAGCTGTTTTTT	CARSLDDLAGVTGELFF